This record covers a single TCR beta chain. Antigen specificity is unknown. Here immunoSEQ multiplex PCR was the method, and the copy in TCRdb shows in-frame clones only, minus some. Seen here are about 59,000 clones, about nine tenths observed once, and the top ten hold just under 20%. These data come from a study of T cells in localized non-small cell lung cancer. Study-wide results and caveats: Only one tumor region was sequenced, so heterogeneity remains possible. In the blood, greater T cell density corresponded to longer overall survival. Maximal T cell clonality occurred in uninvolved adjacent lung, with tumor ranking below it.

Sequencing was performed on peripheral blood, taken before any cancer treatment. The TCR originated in a man aged 35 to 70 with stage I lung adenocarcinoma.

CDR3 nucleotide sequence: TGTGCCAGCAGTTCTCGGACTAGCGGGTTTGATACGCAGTATTTT. Translating it yields CASSSRTSGFDTQYF. V usage is TRBV2 and J usage is TRBJ2-3, with TRBD2 matching 11 bases. J was trimmed by 6 bases and V by 5 bases; bases with no gene match: 7. This CDR3 is 15 amino acids long. Germline V gene data show CDR1 as SNHLY and CDR2 as FYNNEI.